The clone carrying this T cell receptor beta chain appeared a few times. This entry comes from a study of T-cell memory formation after mild COVID-19. Across the study: For the most part, TCR clusters were specific to one donor.

It was 5'RACE with constant-segment primers that produced the TCR alpha and TCR beta cDNA libraries, which carried sample barcodes and UMIs. TCRdb called the 5' RACE reads again in MiXCR, with one record for every CDR3 protein. The sample carries almost 45,000 distinct CDR3 sequences, about 6.8% recorded once. The CDR3 consists of 17 residues. Germline-derived CDR1 and CDR2 are LGHDT and YNNKEL (reference sequence). The V gene end was trimmed by 0 bases and the J gene end by 5 bases; junction bases not matched to a gene: 10. The source material was PBMCs or a T cell subset sorted from them (not recorded which). The TCR sequence derives from an adult who had mild COVID-19 (a few samples of this study predate the infection). Cell type and time point are not known. The genes are TRBV3-1 and TRBJ2-1; 7 bases map to TRBD2. DNA for the CDR3: TGTGCCAGCAGCCAAGAAGTGGGGCTAGCGGCCAACAATGAGCAGTTCTTC. This codes for CASSQEVGLAANNEQFF.